Listed here is a single TCR beta chain. Its antigen is as yet unknown. The data belong to a study of cytomegalovirus exposure and HLA in healthy donors. Study observations and caveats: An analysis done earlier found most TCR beta V segments productive about 87% or about 30% of the time.

13 Jbeta primers and 60 Vbeta primers were used for the PCR. Some clones are missing from TCRdb's copy, which holds only in-frame ones; the method was immunoSEQ multiplex PCR. Of 90,000 to 95,000 clones listed, 75% to 85% were seen once; the top ten hold 2% to 2.5%. V was cut by 2 bases and J by 3 bases, with 8 bases left in between. The germline V gene encodes CDR1 SEHNR and CDR2 FQNEAQ (reference sequence). This CDR3 has 14 amino acids. The donors (healthy individuals) were bone marrow donors. Sequencing was done on a sample of PBMCs. The chain recombines TRBV7-9 with TRBJ2-1, with D unresolved. The TCR originated in a man younger than 30 in good health and CMV-seronegative. The CDR3 sequence: CASSLSSGYNEQFF. In DNA form, the CDR3 reads TGTGCCAGCAGCTTATCCTCGGGCTACAATGAGCAGTTCTTC. Supplemented by reference TRBV7-9 and TRBJ2-1, the full variable domain reads DTGVSQNPRHKITKRGQNVTFRCDPISEHNRLYWYRQTLGQGPEFLTYFQNEAQLEKSRLLSDRFSAERPKGSFSTLEIQRTEQGDSAMYLCASSLSSGYNEQFFGPGTRLTVL.